The clone carrying this T cell receptor (beta chain) has more than one count but fewer than ten. The CDR3 spans 16 residues. V lost 3 bases and J lost 6; bases outside the gene matches: 12. Germline V gene lookup returns CDR1 SEHNR and CDR2 FQNEAQ (reference sequence). This entry belongs to a study of blood T cell repertoires in COVID-19. TCRdb's table, derived via immunoSEQ multiplex PCR, lists solely in-frame clones and lacks some. The sample gives 150,000 to 180,000 clones, around four fifths of which show up once; 3.7% is in the top ten. The gene calls are TRBV7-9 and TRBJ2-3, with TRBD1 matching over 7 bases. What was sequenced was peripheral blood. The source is a woman aged 80 or over with acute or convalescent COVID-19. CDR3 sequence: CASSLGRQGGMDTQYF. CDR3 nucleotide sequence: TGTGCCAGCAGCTTGGGGAGACAGGGCGGTATGGATACGCAGTATTTT.